This TCR beta chain was sequenced for a study of cytomegalovirus exposure and HLA in healthy donors. V lost 6 bases, J lost 0 bases, and 12 bases lay in between. The germline V gene has CDR1 MDHEN and CDR2 SYDVKM. This CDR3 is 15 amino acids long. Clones were read by immunoSEQ multiplex PCR, and TCRdb kept only the in-frame ones, dropping some. The sample consists of 200,000 to 250,000 clones, under 95% of them appearing once. The chain couples TRBV28 to TRBJ1-5; D is uncertain. The clonotype was recovered from a woman aged 18-29 years in good health and CMV-seronegative. The sequenced material came from PBMCs. CDR3 nucleotide sequence: TGTGCCAGCAGCCCCCCCTTGTATAGCAATCAGCCCCAGCATTTT. Its translation is CASSPPLYSNQPQHF.